These T cell receptor beta chains were read from a single sample in a study of T cell repertoires in cytomegalovirus infection. TCRdb reanalysed the reads using MiXCR and keeps one entry per CDR3 protein. The data show fewer than 200,000 distinct CDR3 sequences, roughly 14% seen once. The sample consisted of PBMCs. Receptor source: a human donor in good health (CMV status not recorded). Some clones in this sample may be carry-over from other donors' samples. Each CDR3 is given with its conserved first and last residue. The order of the fields is CDR3 length, V gene, clone size, D gene, CDR3 protein. The D gene is left open where the match is weak. The size entry is marked missing in some rows and otherwise reads once, few, many or a size class.

>16|TRBV6-5|NA|NA
CASSYSKTVNTGELFF
>15|TRBV7-9|NA|TRBD2
CASSSGTSSNNEQFF
>14|TRBV6-5|few|NA
CASSYKVMNTEAFF
>13|TRBV28|many|NA
CASSLTRGGEQYF
>12|TRBV28|many|NA
CASSPLLTEAFF
>23|TRBV7-2|many|TRBD2
CASSSSEGTGLAGIRGSYNEQFF
>13|TRBV7-2|many|NA
CASSLNRKDTQYF
>15|TRBV12-3/TRBV12-4|NA|TRBD1
CASSSTTGSTEKLFF
>10|TRBV29-1|few|NA
CSVAHNEQFF
>14|TRBV2|many|TRBD1
CASSDDRGHGEQYF
>13|TRBV20-1|few|TRBD2
CSALGGVLSEQYF
>13|TRBV19|few|NA
CASSTQRGSPLHF
>13|TRBV6-1|many|TRBD1
CASSVQGSQPQHF
>16|TRBV24-1|few|TRBD2
CATSDFAAGGQETQYF
>15|TRBV7-2|many|TRBD2
CASSPLSGRAREQYF
>14|TRBV27|many|TRBD1
CASSPGTELYEQYF
>17|TRBV2|few|TRBD1
CASKGQGRPSGANVLTF
>15|TRBV28|few|NA
CASSPWGVGNNEQFF
>14|TRBV5-1|few|NA
CASSLYRPDTEAFF
>13|TRBV7-8|many|NA
CASSPAGWNEQFF
>15|TRBV29-1|few|NA
CSVRLKLSSGNTIYF
>17|TRBV14|many|NA
CASSQEGGALRTRGYTF
>15|TRBV11-2|many|NA
CASSSSEGRGYGYTF
>15|TRBV7-2|NA|NA
CASSPGAMYTDTQYF
>13|TRBV5-1|NA|TRBD1
CASSPPGQGLAFF
>16|TRBV10-3|many|TRBD2
CATVDPSGSWTYEQYF
>15|TRBV7-9|many|TRBD1
CASSQTGANTGELFF
>15|TRBV19|NA|NA
CASSIRGPGDQPQHF
>13|TRBV7-3|many|NA
CASSLGWGQPQHF
>13|TRBV28|many|NA
CASSLLGNQPQHF
>17|TRBV18|NA|TRBD2
CASSPLPLAGTSYEQYF
>21|TRBV7-6|many|TRBD2
CASSLGHFGRGLAGEWYEQYF
>14|TRBV7-2|many|TRBD1
CASSRQGNNSPLHF